Listed here are 20 T cell receptor beta chains from one sample, sequenced in a study of CD8+CD57+ T cells in acquired aplastic anemia. Genomic DNA provided the template from which TCR beta VDJ and CDR3 profiles were obtained. TCRdb reprocessed the reads with MiXCR, giving one entry per CDR3 protein. The sample includes about 130,000 distinct CDR3 sequences, around two fifths of them seen just once. The sample was sorted CD4+, CD8+, or CD8+CD57+ T cells (not recorded which) from PBMCs. The receptors were gathered from a human donor in good health, serving as a control.

The table lists this clonotype with many counts. This sequence joins TRBV19 and TRBJ1-5, with D possibly TRBD1 on 5 matching bases. Germline CDR1 and CDR2: LNHDA and SQIVND (reference sequence). This CDR3 region has 14 residues. Trimming took off 6 bases at V and 7 bases at J, with 16 bases between the two ends. CDR3: CASSLLGGKQPQHF. The CDR3 DNA sequence: TGTGCCAGTAGCCTTCTGGGGGGAAAGCAGCCCCAGCATTTT.

As concerns this clonotype: This clone may be a read error of a much larger clone one base away. J is TRBJ1-2 and V is TRBV4-2, with 11 positions matching TRBD1. The CDR3 spans 17 residues. CDR1 and CDR2 (germline): LGHNA, YNFKEQ. In DNA, the CDR3 is TGTGCCGGCAGCCCTGAACGGACAGGGGGCTTTAACTATGGCTACACCTTC. Protein sequence: CAGSPERTGGFNYGYTF.

The genes are TRBV12-3 or TRBV12-4 and TRBJ2-3; D may match TRBD1 or TRBD2 (5 bases each). The CDR3 covers 16 residues. V lost 5 bases and J lost 2, with 17 bases in between. Here the CDR3 DNA reads TGTGCCAGCAGTCATCCCGGGACCCCTCTCACAGATACGCAGTATTTT. This gives the protein CASSHPGTPLTDTQYF.

Concerning this clonotype itself: A much larger clonotype is one base distant, so this may be a read error. The V gene is TRBV19, the J gene TRBJ1-2; D gene uncertain. The CDR3 totals 15 residues. Germline CDR1 LNHDA, CDR2 SQIVND (reference sequence). In DNA, the CDR3 is TGTGCCAGTAGTATAGCAGGATTTCCTAACTATGGCTGCACCTTC. Translation: CASSIAGFPNYGCTF.

This clonotype was picked up many times. CDR3 sequence (DNA): TGTGCCAGCAGCAAAGGATACCGGGACAGGGCAAGGGGCTATGGCTACACCTTC. It codes for CASSKGYRDRARGYGYTF. V is TRBV7-6 and J is TRBJ1-2; 9 bases map to TRBD1. V lost 5 bases to trimming and J lost 4 bases; unmatched junction nucleotides: 17. Germline V CDR1 and CDR2: SGHVS, FNYEAQ. The CDR3 consists of 18 residues.

This clonotype was seen a few times. This sequence may be a read error, since a much larger clone differs from it by one base. CDR3 sequence: CASSEPGQRYCEQYF. CDR3 coding DNA: TGTGCCAGCAGTGAACCCGGACAGCGATACTGCGAGCAGTACTTC. The V and J genes are TRBV6-1 and TRBJ2-7; a possible D gene is TRBD1 (6 bases). Trimming pared 2 bases from V and 6 bases from J, leaving 17 bases between. CDR1 MNHNS and CDR2 SASEGT come from the germline V gene. The CDR3 runs to 15 residues.

Concerning this clonotype itself: A read error may explain this, as a much larger clone is one base away. The J gene is TRBJ2-7, the V gene TRBV3-1; the D gene is possibly TRBD1 (7 bases). V was shortened by 0 bases and J by 12 bases, with 15 bases between the two germline ends. There are 13 residues in the CDR3. Germline V CDR1 and CDR2: LGHDT, YNNKEL (reference sequence). The CDR3 region is CASSQDARRGRYF. The DNA of the CDR3 is TGTGCCAGCAGCCAAGATGCAAGGAGGGGGCGGTACTTC.

This clonotype was recorded many times. The gene calls are TRBV6-1 and TRBJ2-5, with D possibly TRBD2 on 5 matching bases. The CDR3 totals 14 residues. Looked up from germline, CDR1 is MNHNS and CDR2 is SASEGT. Deletions cut 7 bases from V and 0 bases from J, with 12 bases between. The CDR3 bases are TGTGCCAGCATCAGCGGTTGGTACCAAGAGACCCAGTACTTC. Protein sequence: CASISGWYQETQYF.

The sample holds many counts of this clonotype. CDR3 bases: TGTGCCAGCAGTGAAAGGGGACAGGGAACGGGACAGCCCCAGCATTTT. Translating it yields CASSERGQGTGQPQHF. The chain links TRBV6-1 to TRBJ1-5, with 9 bases fitting TRBD1. Germline values: CDR1 MNHNS, CDR2 SASEGT. Trimming cost V 2 bases and J 7 bases; bases outside gene matches: 9. The CDR3 spans 16 residues.

Of note for this clonotype: A read error is possible here, since a much larger clone lies one base away. The J gene is TRBJ1-4, the V gene TRBV4-1; unclear D gene. The CDR3 covers 16 residues. Trimming removed 1 base from V and 7 bases from J, with 16 bases in between. CDR1 and CDR2 from the germline V gene are MGHRA and YSYEKL. The CDR3 region is CASSQAVASSGEKLFF. In DNA, the CDR3 is TGCGCCAGCAGCCAAGCGGTCGCAAGTTCGGGTGAAAAACTGTTTTTT.

In this sample, this clonotype turned up many times. The genes are TRBV20-1 and TRBJ1-2; D unclear. This CDR3 contains 12 residues. The V and J ends lost 4 bases and 9 bases respectively, with 15 bases between them. Looked up from germline, CDR1 is DFQATT and CDR2 is SNEGSKA (reference sequence). The DNA of the CDR3 is TGCAGTGCTACTTTAGAAGGAGGCAGCTACACCTTC. Translation gives CSATLEGGSYTF.

At least ten counts were recorded for this clonotype. The chain joins TRBV5-6 to TRBJ1-6; D gene unclear. V was clipped by 4 bases and J by 8 bases, with 4 bases between them. CDR3 length: 11 residues. Looked up from germline, CDR1 is SGHDT and CDR2 is YYEEEE. The CDR3 sequence is CASSGDSPLHF. In DNA, the CDR3 is TGTGCCAGCAGCGGAGATTCACCCCTCCACTTT.

V gene TRBV7-9 combines with J gene TRBJ2-7, with D unclear. The CDR3 has 13 residues. Trimming left V 5 bases short and J 5 bases short, with 13 bases between. Germline loops: CDR1 SEHNR, CDR2 FQNEAQ (reference sequence). The CDR3 here is CASSGSVRDEQYF. The CDR3 DNA follows: TGTGCCAGCAGCGGCTCCGTTCGAGACGAGCAGTACTTC.

This clonotype was seen only a few times. The chain joins TRBV24-1 to TRBJ2-7; D is ambiguous. Germline CDR1 KGHDR, CDR2 SFDVKD. CDR3 size: 13 residues. The V and J ends lost 7 bases and 0 bases respectively, with 9 bases between them. The CDR3 loop reads CATRGAGSYEQYF. The CDR3 DNA is TGTGCCACCAGAGGAGCAGGCTCCTACGAGCAGTACTTC.

As for this clonotype: A read error may produce the germline difference seen at one junction end. The V and J genes are TRBV24-1 and TRBJ1-2, with TRBD1 as a possible D gene (6 bases). The CDR3 sequence is 14 residues long. Germline CDR1 and CDR2: KGHDR and SFDVKD. CDR3 in amino acids: CATSDGDNDYGYAF. CDR3 in DNA: TGTGCCACCAGTGACGGGGACAACGACTATGGCTACGCCTTC.

This clonotype was recorded at least ten times. The rearrangement joins TRBV19 to TRBJ2-5; D may be TRBD2 (5 bases). V was pared by 5 bases and J by 2 bases, with 9 bases between. The CDR3 length is 13 residues. The germline CDR1 and CDR2 sequences are LNHDA and SQIVND (reference sequence). The CDR3 region has the DNA TGTGCCAGTAGTCGGGAACATCAAGAGACCCAGTACTTC. Its translation: CASSREHQETQYF.

DNA of the CDR3: TGTGCCAGCAAGTACAGCCTCGAGCAGTTCTTC. The encoded protein is CASKYSLEQFF. V is TRBV2 and J is TRBJ2-1; D ambiguous. In germline, CDR1 is SNHLY, CDR2 FYNNEI. V gave up 7 bases and J gave up 10 bases, with 11 bases separating them. This CDR3 contains 11 residues.

This clonotype was seen at least ten times. In DNA form, the CDR3 reads TGCAGTGCTAGGATGGGGGGCACTGAAGCTTTCTTT. As protein: CSARMGGTEAFF. The V and J genes are TRBV20-1 and TRBJ1-1; maybe TRBD1 (5 bases). V was clipped by 3 bases and J by 4 bases, with 9 bases between them. Germline V gene data show CDR1 as DFQATT and CDR2 as SNEGSKA (reference sequence). There are 12 residues in the CDR3.

For this clonotype: This may be a read error: a much more frequent sequence differs by one nucleotide. It is likely a read error, because the conserved phenylalanine at the end of the CDR3 is missing. J is TRBJ2-6 and V is TRBV20-1; D unresolved. The CDR3 spans 15 residues. Looked up from germline, CDR1 is DFQATT and CDR2 is SNEGSKA (reference sequence). V was trimmed by 6 bases and J by 1 base, leaving 13 bases between them. CDR3 region: CSAPSRVSGANVLTL. The CDR3 bases are TGCAGTGCCCCCTCTAGGGTTTCTGGGGCCAACGTCCTGACTCTC.

V is TRBV2 and J is TRBJ1-3; D perhaps matches TRBD1 (6 bases). Deletions cut 5 bases from V and 0 bases from J, with 11 bases between. Germline values: CDR1 SNHLY, CDR2 FYNNEI. This CDR3 is 15 amino acids long. The chain's CDR3 is CASSSGQYSGNTIYF. CDR3 DNA sequence: TGTGCCAGCAGTTCCGGACAGTACTCTGGAAACACCATATATTTT.